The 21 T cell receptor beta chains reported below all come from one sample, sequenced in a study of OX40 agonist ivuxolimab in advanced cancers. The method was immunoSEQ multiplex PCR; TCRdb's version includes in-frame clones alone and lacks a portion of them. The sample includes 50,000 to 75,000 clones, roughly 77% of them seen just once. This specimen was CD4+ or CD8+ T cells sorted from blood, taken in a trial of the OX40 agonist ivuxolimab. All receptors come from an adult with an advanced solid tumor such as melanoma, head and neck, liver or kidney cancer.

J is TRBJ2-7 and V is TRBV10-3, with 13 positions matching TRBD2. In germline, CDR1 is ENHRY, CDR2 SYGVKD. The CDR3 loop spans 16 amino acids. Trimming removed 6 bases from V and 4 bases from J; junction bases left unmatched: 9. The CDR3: CAIRGAGTSGKYEQYF. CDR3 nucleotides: TGTGCCATCAGGGGAGCCGGGACTAGCGGGAAGTACGAGCAGTACTTC.

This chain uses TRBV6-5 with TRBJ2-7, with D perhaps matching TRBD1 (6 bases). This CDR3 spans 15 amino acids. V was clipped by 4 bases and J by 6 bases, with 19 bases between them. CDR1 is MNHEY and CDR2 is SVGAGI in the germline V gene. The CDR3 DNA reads TGTGCCAGCAGTTCTACACGTTGGACAGACCTCGAGCAGTACTTC. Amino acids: CASSSTRWTDLEQYF.

CDR3 in amino acids: CASRLERGTGELFF. CDR3 nucleotides: TGTGCCAGCAGACTTGAGAGGGGAACCGGGGAGCTGTTTTTT. The gene calls are TRBV11-2 and TRBJ2-2, with D perhaps TRBD1 or TRBD2 (5 bases each). Germline V gives CDR1 SGHAT, CDR2 FQNNGV. The V end was cut by 6 bases, the J end by 5 bases, with 13 bases between. The CDR3 covers 14 residues.

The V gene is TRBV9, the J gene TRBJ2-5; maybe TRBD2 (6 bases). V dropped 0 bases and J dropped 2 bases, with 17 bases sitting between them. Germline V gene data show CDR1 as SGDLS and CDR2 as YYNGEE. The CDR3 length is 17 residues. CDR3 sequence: CASSVGLGGTKQETQYF. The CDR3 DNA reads TGTGCCAGCAGCGTAGGACTCGGGGGAACCAAACAAGAGACCCAGTACTTC.

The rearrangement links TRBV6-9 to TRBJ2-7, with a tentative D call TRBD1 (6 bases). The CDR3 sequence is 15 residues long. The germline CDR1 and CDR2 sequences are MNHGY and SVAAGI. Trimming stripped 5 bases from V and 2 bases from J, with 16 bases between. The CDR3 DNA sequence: TGTGCCAGCAGTCACCCTGGGACATTGCCCTACGAGCAGTACTTC. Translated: CASSHPGTLPYEQYF.

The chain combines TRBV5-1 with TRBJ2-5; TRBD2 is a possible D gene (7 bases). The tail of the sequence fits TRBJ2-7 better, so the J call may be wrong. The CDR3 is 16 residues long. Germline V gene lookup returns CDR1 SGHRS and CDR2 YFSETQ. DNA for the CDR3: TGCGCCAGCAGCTTGCCGGTAGGGGGACTAACCTACGAGCAGTACTTC. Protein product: CASSLPVGGLTYEQYF.

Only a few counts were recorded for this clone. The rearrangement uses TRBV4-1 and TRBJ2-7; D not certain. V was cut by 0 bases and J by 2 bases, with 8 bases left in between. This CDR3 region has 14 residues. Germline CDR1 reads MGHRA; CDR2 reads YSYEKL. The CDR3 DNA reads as TGCGCCAGCAGCCAAGACCCCGGACCCTACGAGCAGTACTTC. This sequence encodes CASSQDPGPYEQYF.

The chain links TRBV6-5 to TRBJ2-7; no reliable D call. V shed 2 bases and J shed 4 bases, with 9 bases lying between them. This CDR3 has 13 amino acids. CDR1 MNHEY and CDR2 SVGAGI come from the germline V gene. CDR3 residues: CASSYTSRYEQYF. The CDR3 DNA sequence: TGTGCCAGCAGTTACACTTCTCGGTACGAGCAGTACTTC.

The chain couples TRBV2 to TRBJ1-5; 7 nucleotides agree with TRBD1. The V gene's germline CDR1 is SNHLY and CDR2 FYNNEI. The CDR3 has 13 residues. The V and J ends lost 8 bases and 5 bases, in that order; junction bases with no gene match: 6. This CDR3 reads CASGDSLYQPQHF. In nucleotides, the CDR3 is TGTGCCAGCGGGGACAGCCTCTATCAGCCCCAGCATTTT.

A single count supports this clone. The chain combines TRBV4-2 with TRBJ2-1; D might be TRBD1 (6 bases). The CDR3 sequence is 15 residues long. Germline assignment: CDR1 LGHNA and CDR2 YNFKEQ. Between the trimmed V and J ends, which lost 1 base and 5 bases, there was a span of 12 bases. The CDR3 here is CASSQGLAGDNEQFF. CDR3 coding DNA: TGTGCCAGCAGCCAAGGGCTAGCAGGGGACAATGAGCAGTTCTTC.

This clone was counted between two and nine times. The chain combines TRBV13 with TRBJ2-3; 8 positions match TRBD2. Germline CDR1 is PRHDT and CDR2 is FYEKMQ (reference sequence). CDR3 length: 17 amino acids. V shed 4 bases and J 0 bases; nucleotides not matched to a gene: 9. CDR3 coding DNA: TGTGCCAGCAGCTACCACCCTTTAGCGGGGAGCACAGATACGCAGTATTTT. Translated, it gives CASSYHPLAGSTDTQYF. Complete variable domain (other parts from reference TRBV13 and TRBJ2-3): AAGVIQSPRHLIKEKRETATLKCYPIPRHDTVYWYQQGPGQDPQFLISFYEKMQSDKGSIPDRFSAQQFSDYHSELNMSSLELGDSALYFCASSYHPLAGSTDTQYFGPGTRLTVL.

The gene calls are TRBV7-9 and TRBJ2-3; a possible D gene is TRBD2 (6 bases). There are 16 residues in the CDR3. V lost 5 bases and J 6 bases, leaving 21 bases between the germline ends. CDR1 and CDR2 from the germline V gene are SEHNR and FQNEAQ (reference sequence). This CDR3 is CASSQRSGEAGDTQYF. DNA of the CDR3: TGTGCCAGCAGCCAAAGGTCGGGGGAGGCGGGTGATACGCAGTATTTT.

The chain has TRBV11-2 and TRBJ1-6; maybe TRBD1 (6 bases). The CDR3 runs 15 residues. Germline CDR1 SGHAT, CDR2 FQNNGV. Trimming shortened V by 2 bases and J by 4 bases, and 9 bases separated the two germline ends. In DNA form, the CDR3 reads TGTGCCAGCAGCTTACAGGGGATTTATAATTCACCCCTCCACTTT. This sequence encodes CASSLQGIYNSPLHF. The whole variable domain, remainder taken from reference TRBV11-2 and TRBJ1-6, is EAGVAQSPRYKIIEKRQSVAFWCNPISGHATLYWYQQILGQGPKLLIQFQNNGVVDDSQLPKDRFSAERLKGVDSTLKIQPAKLEDSAVYLCASSLQGIYNSPLHFGNGTRLTVT.

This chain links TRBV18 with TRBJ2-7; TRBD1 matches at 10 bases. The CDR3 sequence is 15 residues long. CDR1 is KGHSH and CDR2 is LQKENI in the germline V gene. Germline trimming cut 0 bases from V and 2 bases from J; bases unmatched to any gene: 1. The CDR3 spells CASSPPGQGAYEQYF. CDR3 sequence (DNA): TGTGCCAGCTCACCACCTGGACAGGGGGCCTACGAGCAGTACTTC.

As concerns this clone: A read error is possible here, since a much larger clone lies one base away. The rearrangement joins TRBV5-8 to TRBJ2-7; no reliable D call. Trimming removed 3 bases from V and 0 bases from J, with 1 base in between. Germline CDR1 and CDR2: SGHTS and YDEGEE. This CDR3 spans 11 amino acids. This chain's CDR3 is CASSYSYEQYF. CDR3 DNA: TGTGCCAGCAGCTACTCCTACGAGCAGTACTTC.

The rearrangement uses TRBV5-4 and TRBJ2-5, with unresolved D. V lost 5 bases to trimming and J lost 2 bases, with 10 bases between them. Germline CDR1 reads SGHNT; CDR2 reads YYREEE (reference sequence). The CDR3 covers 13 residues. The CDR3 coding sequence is TGTGCCAGCAGAGATTATATACAAGAGACCCAGTACTTC. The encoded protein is CASRDYIQETQYF.

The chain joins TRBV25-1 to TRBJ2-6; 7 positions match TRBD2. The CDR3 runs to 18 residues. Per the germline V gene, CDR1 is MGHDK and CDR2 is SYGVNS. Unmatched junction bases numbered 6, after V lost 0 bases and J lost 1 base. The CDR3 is CASSEYWEGRSGANVLTF. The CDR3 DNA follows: TGTGCCAGCAGTGAATATTGGGAGGGGAGGTCTGGGGCCAACGTCCTGACTTTC.

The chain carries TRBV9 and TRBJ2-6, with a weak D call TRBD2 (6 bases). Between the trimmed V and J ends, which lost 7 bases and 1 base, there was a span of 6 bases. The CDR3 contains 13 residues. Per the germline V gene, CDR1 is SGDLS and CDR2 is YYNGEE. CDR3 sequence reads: CASGGSGANVLTF. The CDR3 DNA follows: TGTGCCAGCGGGGGGTCTGGGGCCAACGTCCTGACTTTC.

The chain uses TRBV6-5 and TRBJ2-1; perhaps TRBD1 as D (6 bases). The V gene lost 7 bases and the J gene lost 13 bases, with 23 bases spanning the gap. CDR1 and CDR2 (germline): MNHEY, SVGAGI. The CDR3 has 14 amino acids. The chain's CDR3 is CASTPARQVGAQFF. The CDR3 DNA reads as TGTGCCAGCACCCCAGCCCGACAGGTTGGAGCCCAGTTCTTC.

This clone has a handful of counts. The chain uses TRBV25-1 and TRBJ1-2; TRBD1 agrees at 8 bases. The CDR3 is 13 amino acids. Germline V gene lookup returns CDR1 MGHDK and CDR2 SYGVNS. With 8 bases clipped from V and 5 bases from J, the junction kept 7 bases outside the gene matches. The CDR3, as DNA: TGTGCCAGCCGTGGGACAGGACTATATGGCTACACCTTC. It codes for CASRGTGLYGYTF.

CDR3 coding DNA: TGTGCCAGCAGTCGCAGGGACCTAGGCTACAATGAGCAGTTCTTC. Encoded protein: CASSRRDLGYNEQFF. The chain has TRBV6-1 and TRBJ2-1; D may be TRBD1 or TRBD2 (5 bases each). The CDR3 runs 15 residues. V lost 5 bases, J lost 3 bases, and 14 bases lay in between. Germline V gene lookup returns CDR1 MNHNS and CDR2 SASEGT.